These T cell receptor beta chains were read from a single sample in a study of control samples from healthy donors and cancer patients. Sequenced by immunoSEQ multiplex PCR; TCRdb stores in-frame clones only, minus some. The repertoire holds 110,000 or so clones, 90% seen once, with 3.5% to 4.5% in the top ten. The sample consisted of blood. The receptor source for this set is a human donor in good health. The donor label of this sample is uncertain. The CDR3 runs from the conserved cysteine through the conserved F or W. A D gene is named only where the DNA matches it firmly. Some rows have no size entry. The others give once, few or many, or a class for an expanded clone.

abundance,j_gene,len,v_gene,d_gene,CDR3nt,CDR3aa
NA,TRBJ1-5,16,TRBV3-1/TRBV3-2,NA,TGTGCCAGCAGCCCGGCCGGCGTAGCGAGCAATCAGCCCCAGCATTTT,CASSPAGVASNQPQHF
NA,TRBJ2-7,13,TRBV19,NA,TGTGCCAGTAGTTACAGGGCCACCTACGAGCAGTACTTC,CASSYRATYEQYF
NA,TRBJ2-3,13,TRBV7-2,NA,TGTGCCAGCAGCTTATCTTTCCCAGATACGCAGTATTTT,CASSLSFPDTQYF
NA,TRBJ2-7,11,TRBV20-1,NA,TGCAGTGCTAGAGACGGGGACGAGCAGTACTTC,CSARDGDEQYF
NA,TRBJ2-7,13,TRBV5-4,NA,TGTGCCAGCAAGGACACGAAAACCTACGAGCAGTACTTC,CASKDTKTYEQYF
NA,TRBJ1-3,17,TRBV19,NA,TGTGCCAGTAGTATATCCGGGCGCGGGAGCTCTGGAAACACCATATATTTT,CASSISGRGSSGNTIYF
NA,TRBJ1-5,15,TRBV6-5,NA,TGTGCCAGCAGTTCAGGGTTTTTAGGCAATCAGCCCCAGCATTTT,CASSSGFLGNQPQHF
few,TRBJ1-3,15,TRBV3-1/TRBV3-2,TRBD1,TGTGCCAGCAGCTCCGTCAGGGACAGCTCAAACACCATATATTTT,CASSSVRDSSNTIYF
NA,TRBJ1-1,14,TRBV20-1,NA,TGCAGTGCTAGTTGGGAGACGCTGAACACTGAAGCTTTCTTT,CSASWETLNTEAFF
NA,TRBJ2-2,18,TRBV13,TRBD1,TGTGCCAGCAGCGACCGAGGCGTAGGGGGCTTCTCGGCCGGGGAGCTGTTTTTT,CASSDRGVGGFSAGELFF
NA,TRBJ1-6,14,TRBV11-2,NA,TGTGCCAGCAGCTTTGACAGAATTAATTCACCCCTCCACTTT,CASSFDRINSPLHF
NA,TRBJ1-1,13,TRBV27,NA,TGTGCCAGCACGCCTTTAATCGGGTCGGAAGCTTTCTTT,CASTPLIGSEAFF
many,TRBJ2-1,15,TRBV29-1,TRBD2,TGCAGCGCCTCGCCGGCTAGCGGGTTGTACAATGAGCAGTTCTTC,CSASPASGLYNEQFF
NA,TRBJ2-1,16,TRBV5-1,TRBD2,TGCGCCAGCAGCTGGAGAGTTAGCGGGGGGGAAGATGAGCAGTTCTTC,CASSWRVSGGEDEQFF
NA,TRBJ1-4,16,TRBV7-9,NA,TGTGCCAGCCGCAGCTTATCCACCCCCCCAAGTGAAAAACTGTTTTTT,CASRSLSTPPSEKLFF
once,TRBJ1-4,15,TRBV6-5,NA,TGTGCCAGCACCGAGCGTGGGAGCTTGGGAGAAAAACTGTTTTTT,CASTERGSLGEKLFF
NA,TRBJ2-2,16,TRBV18,NA,TGTGCCAGCTCACCACCTGGGGGGCCTAACACCGGGGAGCTGTTTTTT,CASSPPGGPNTGELFF
NA,TRBJ1-5,15,TRBV30,NA,TGTGCCTGGAGTACCATGTGGGGTGGCAATCAGCCCCAGCATTTT,CAWSTMWGGNQPQHF
NA,TRBJ2-2,15,TRBV7-9,TRBD1,TGTGCCAGCAGCCCGACAGGGGTTTCGGCCGGGGAGCTGTTTTTT,CASSPTGVSAGELFF
NA,TRBJ2-7,17,TRBV5-4,TRBD2,TGTGCCAGCAGCTTGCGATTTACCAGCGGGGGGACTTACGAGCAGTACTTC,CASSLRFTSGGTYEQYF
NA,TRBJ1-2,14,TRBV6-6,NA,TGTGCCAGCAGTTACACACCCGAAAACTATGGCTACACCTTC,CASSYTPENYGYTF
NA,TRBJ2-7,12,TRBV28,NA,TGTGCCAGCAGGCCGACAGGAGCCGAGCAGTACTTC,CASRPTGAEQYF
NA,TRBJ2-1,14,TRBV4-1,NA,TGCGCCAGCAGCCAAGAGGTTTTCTACAATGAGCAGTTCTTC,CASSQEVFYNEQFF
NA,TRBJ1-4,17,TRBV19,NA,TGTGCCAGTAGCACACCCGGCCACTCGTTCACCCAGGGAAAACTGTTTTTT,CASSTPGHSFTQGKLFF
NA,TRBJ2-2,16,TRBV5-5,TRBD1,TGTGCCAGCAGCCTCGACAGGGGTCTCAACACCGGGGAGCTGTTTTTT,CASSLDRGLNTGELFF
NA,TRBJ1-1,16,TRBV3-1/TRBV3-2,NA,TGTGCCAGCAGCCAAGTCAGTGCCGGTTTGAACACTGAAGCTTTCTTT,CASSQVSAGLNTEAFF
NA,TRBJ2-3,14,TRBV3-1/TRBV3-2,NA,TGTGCCAGCGTTGGGGGGGCTACCACAGATACGCAGTATTTT,CASVGGATTDTQYF
NA,TRBJ2-3,14,TRBV7-3,NA,TGTGCCAGCAGCCCCCGGGGCGGTGGAGATACGCAGTATTTT,CASSPRGGGDTQYF
NA,TRBJ2-5,13,TRBV6-6,NA,TGTGCCAGCAGTTACTCGAGTAGAGAGACCCAGTACTTC,CASSYSSRETQYF
NA,TRBJ2-5,14,TRBV5-1,TRBD1,TGCGCCAGCAGCGGGGGGACAGGCGTAGAGACCCAGTACTTC,CASSGGTGVETQYF
NA,TRBJ1-4,15,TRBV6-1,NA,TGTGCCAGCAGTGAACTGGCAGGTGTGGTTGGAAAACTGTTTTTT,CASSELAGVVGKLFF
NA,TRBJ1-3,14,TRBV7-2,NA,TGTGCCAGCAGCTTAGCGAAGGTCGGAAACACCATATATTTT,CASSLAKVGNTIYF
NA,TRBJ1-6,13,TRBV9,NA,TGTGCCAGCAGCGTAGTTGGGGATTCACCCCTCCACTTT,CASSVVGDSPLHF
NA,TRBJ1-2,13,TRBV3-1/TRBV3-2,TRBD1,TGTGCCAGCAGTCCCGACAGGGTCTATGGCTACACCTTC,CASSPDRVYGYTF